These 18 T cell receptor beta chains were all obtained from the same sample, sequenced in a study of cytomegalovirus exposure and HLA in healthy donors. PCR amplification relied on 60 Vbeta primers (plus 13 Jbeta primers). Produced via immunoSEQ multiplex PCR; TCRdb's table is partial and in-frame only. This repertoire includes more than 100,000 clones. Sequenced: PBMCs. All receptors derive from a woman aged 40 to 50 in good health and CMV-seronegative.

The chain has TRBV19 and TRBJ1-1, with TRBD1 matching over 7 bases. V dropped 1 base and J dropped 4; count of bases not matched to a gene: 3. The CDR3 sequence is 14 residues long. The germline V gene has CDR1 LNHDA and CDR2 SQIVND (reference sequence). CDR3: CASSIGQGSTEAFF. CDR3 DNA: TGTGCCAGTAGTATAGGACAGGGAAGCACTGAAGCTTTCTTT. The whole variable domain, remainder taken from reference TRBV19 and TRBJ1-1, is DGGITQSPKYLFRKEGQNVTLSCEQNLNHDAMYWYRQDPGQGLRLIYYSQIVNDFQKGDIAEGYSVSREKKESFPLTVTSAQKNPTAFYLCASSIGQGSTEAFFGQGTRLTVV.

V and J are TRBV27 and TRBJ1-4; D not resolved. This CDR3 contains 17 residues. V was clipped by 4 bases and J by 6 bases, with 21 bases between them. Germline CDR1 reads MNHEY; CDR2 reads SMNVEV (reference sequence). CDR3 amino acids: CASSSATQGVMYEKLFF. CDR3 nucleotides: TGTGCCAGCAGTTCCGCTACCCAAGGAGTGATGTATGAAAAACTGTTTTTT. Looking up the rest from reference TRBV27 and TRBJ1-4 gives the full variable domain: EAQVTQNPRYLITVTGKKLTVTCSQNMNHEYMSWYRQDPGLGLRQIYYSMNVEVTDKGDVPEGYKVSRKEKRNFPLILESPSPNQTSLYFCASSSATQGVMYEKLFFGSGTQLSVL.

The V gene is TRBV27, the J gene TRBJ2-7; 9 bases are a match to TRBD1. CDR3 size: 18 residues. Germline assignment: CDR1 MNHEY and CDR2 SMNVEV (reference sequence). The J segment lost 7 bases and the V segment lost 5 bases, leaving 21 bases of the junction unmatched. The CDR3 region is CASSPSGGQGTGPSEQYF. In DNA, the CDR3 is TGTGCCAGCAGTCCGAGCGGTGGGCAAGGGACAGGGCCGAGTGAGCAGTACTTC.

V is TRBV29-1 and J is TRBJ1-2; 9 nucleotides agree with TRBD1. This CDR3 contains 13 residues. Germline V gene data show CDR1 as SQVTM and CDR2 as ANQGSEA. V dropped 3 bases and J dropped 6; count of bases not matched to a gene: 5. The CDR3 reads CSVDRGQGDGYTF. The CDR3 bases are TGCAGCGTTGATCGGGGACAGGGTGATGGCTACACCTTC.

The chain joins TRBV4-2 to TRBJ1-2; maybe TRBD1 (5 bases). Germline V gene data show CDR1 as LGHNA and CDR2 as YNFKEQ. V gave up 1 base and J gave up 10 bases, with 16 bases separating them. This CDR3 has 14 amino acids. The CDR3 spells CASSQVGTGADYTF. DNA of the CDR3: TGTGCCAGCAGCCAAGTAGGCACAGGAGCTGACTACACCTTC.

This sequence joins TRBV27 and TRBJ2-7, with TRBD1 matching 10 bases. The CDR3 covers 15 residues. Germline trimming cut 4 bases from V and 5 bases from J; bases unmatched to any gene: 8. CDR1 is MNHEY and CDR2 is SMNVEV in the germline V gene (reference sequence). The CDR3 spells CASSSTDRGLHEQYV. The CDR3 bases are TGTGCCAGCAGTTCCACCGACAGGGGGCTCCACGAGCAGTACGTC.

For the CDR3, the DNA is TGTGCCAGCAGCTCTTATACGGGCGGGGGCCGGGAGACCCAGTACTTC. Its translation is CASSSYTGGGRETQYF. The rearrangement links TRBV13 to TRBJ2-5; D possibly corresponds to TRBD2 (7 bases). Germline-derived CDR1 and CDR2 are PRHDT and FYEKMQ (reference sequence). The germline V and J ends were trimmed by 4 bases and 5 bases, with 20 bases remaining between them. CDR3 length equals 16 residues.

The J gene is TRBJ2-2, the V gene TRBV9; 7 bases map to TRBD2. Per the germline V gene, CDR1 is SGDLS and CDR2 is YYNGEE. J was trimmed by 4 bases and V by 4 bases; bases with no gene match: 13. The CDR3 is 17 residues long. The CDR3 DNA reads TGTGCCAGCAGCCCTCGCTGGGGGGGGACCGGCACCGGGGAGCTGTTTTTT. It translates to CASSPRWGGTGTGELFF. The entire variable domain, with the rest obtained from reference TRBV9 and TRBJ2-2, is as follows: DSGVTQTPKHLITATGQRVTLRCSPRSGDLSVYWYQQSLDQGLQFLIQYYNGEERAKGNILERFSAQQFPDLHSELNLSSLELGDSALYFCASSPRWGGTGTGELFFGEGSRLTVL.

The V call is TRBV9, the J call TRBJ2-3, with a tentative D call TRBD1 (7 bases). Germline values: CDR1 SGDLS, CDR2 YYNGEE. V was clipped by 4 bases and J by 4 bases, with 16 bases between them. The CDR3 consists of 15 residues. Here the CDR3 DNA reads TGTGCCAGCAGCCTAAGGCAGGGGGGATCAGATACGCAGTATTTT. Amino acid sequence: CASSLRQGGSDTQYF.

The chain joins TRBV4-1 to TRBJ1-1, with D maybe TRBD1 (5 bases). Trimming cost V 4 bases and J 2 bases, with 11 bases left between them. This CDR3 comprises 14 residues. The V gene's germline CDR1 is MGHRA and CDR2 YSYEKL. The CDR3 DNA reads as TGCGCCAGCAGCCCGGGGGGAGGAAACACTGAAGCTTTCTTT. Encoded protein: CASSPGGGNTEAFF.

The J gene is TRBJ1-1, the V gene TRBV5-1, with no clear D. The germline V gene has CDR1 SGHRS and CDR2 YFSETQ. V shed 0 bases and J shed 1 base, with 13 bases lying between them. The CDR3 covers 16 residues. CDR3 loop: CASSLGGFYGNTEAFF. The CDR3 nucleotides read TGCGCCAGCAGCTTGGGAGGGTTCTACGGGAACACTGAAGCTTTCTTT.

The rearrangement joins TRBV10-3 to TRBJ1-4; a possible D gene is TRBD1 (6 bases). CDR1 is ENHRY, CDR2 SYGVKD, per germline. The CDR3 length is 15 residues. Trimming removed 0 bases at V and 7 bases at J, with 12 bases between. As DNA, the CDR3 is TGTGCCATCAGTGAGTCGGCAGGGGATCTTGAAAAACTGTTTTTT. This gives the protein CAISESAGDLEKLFF.

The J gene is TRBJ1-2, the V gene TRBV6-1; 9 bases agree with TRBD1. Unmatched junction bases numbered 9, after V lost 8 bases and J lost 2 bases. Germline CDR1 is MNHNS and CDR2 is SASEGT. The CDR3 sequence is 15 residues long. The CDR3 here is CASLPRTGANYGYTF. The CDR3 DNA sequence: TGTGCCAGCCTACCAAGGACAGGGGCCAACTATGGCTACACCTTC.

The genes are TRBV5-1 and TRBJ1-4; the D gene is possibly TRBD1 (6 bases). This CDR3 comprises 16 residues. Trimming cost V 0 bases and J 7 bases, with 16 bases left between them. Germline CDR1 is SGHRS and CDR2 is YFSETQ. CDR3 sequence: CASSLAGGGLSEKLFF. CDR3 sequence (DNA): TGCGCCAGCAGCTTGGCAGGCGGGGGCCTGAGTGAAAAACTGTTTTTT.

CDR3 nucleotide sequence: TGTGCCAGTAGTATCGGCGGGACAGGGGACTATGGCTACACCTTC. Amino acids: CASSIGGTGDYGYTF. V gene TRBV19 combines with J gene TRBJ1-2; 10 bases align to TRBD1. V gave up 3 bases and J gave up 3 bases; unmatched junction bases: 4. This CDR3 is built from 15 residues. In germline, CDR1 is LNHDA, CDR2 SQIVND (reference sequence).

The gene calls are TRBV5-1 and TRBJ1-1, with TRBD1 matching 10 bases. Germline V CDR1 and CDR2: SGHRS, YFSETQ. V trimming: 2 bases; J trimming: 0 bases; junction bases outside the gene matches: 4. This CDR3 comprises 16 residues. CDR3 in amino acids: CASSFGQGVMNTEAFF. The DNA of the CDR3 is TGCGCCAGCAGCTTCGGACAGGGGGTTATGAACACTGAAGCTTTCTTT. Using reference TRBV5-1 and TRBJ1-1 for the parts outside the CDR3, the full variable domain is KAGVTQTPRYLIKTRGQQVTLSCSPISGHRSVSWYQQTPGQGLQFLFEYFSETQRNKGNFPGRFSGRQFSNSRSEMNVSTLELGDSALYLCASSFGQGVMNTEAFFGQGTRLTVV.

The chain carries TRBV2 and TRBJ2-5; TRBD1 aligns across 8 bases. This CDR3 is built from 16 residues. The V segment lost 3 bases and the J segment 1 base; nucleotides outside the gene matches: 7. Per the germline V gene, CDR1 is SNHLY and CDR2 is FYNNEI. The CDR3 loop reads CASSERTGRLQETQYF. As DNA, the CDR3 is TGTGCCAGCAGTGAGCGGACAGGGCGTCTCCAAGAGACCCAGTACTTC.

The chain joins TRBV5-6 to TRBJ1-6, with 7 bases aligning to TRBD1. There are 16 residues in the CDR3. The V gene's germline CDR1 is SGHDT and CDR2 YYEEEE. V was pared by 4 bases and J by 11 bases, with 15 bases of the junction left unmatched. The CDR3 protein is CASSRGQYNFRAPLHF. CDR3 in DNA: TGTGCCAGCAGCCGGGGACAGTACAATTTCAGGGCACCCCTCCACTTT.